The 18 T cell receptor beta chains below were found in one sample sequenced in a study of radiation and T cells in renal cell carcinoma. Method: immunoSEQ multiplex PCR; TCRdb's copy keeps in-frame clones and lacks some. Here the sample spans some 150,000 clones, approximately 82% being singletons. The time point here: baseline pretreatment blood. Regarding treatment: 15 Gy SBRT to primary tumor, nephrectomy 4 weeks later. This specimen consisted of blood, obtained from a patient whose treatment included radiotherapy and nephrectomy. The receptors come from a woman in her forties or fifties with renal cell carcinoma.

This clone was counted only a few times. The chain carries TRBV7-2 and TRBJ2-7; 7 positions agree with TRBD2. J lost 2 bases, V lost 1 base, and 5 bases had no gene match. Germline-derived CDR1 and CDR2 are SGHTA and FQGNSA. This CDR3 is 15 amino acids long. As DNA, the CDR3 is TGTGCCAGCAGCTTAGACTGGCGGGGGACCTACGAGCAGTACTTC. Translated, it gives CASSLDWRGTYEQYF.

The V and J genes are TRBV27 and TRBJ1-4; 8 bases match TRBD1. The CDR3 consists of 15 residues. The junction had 3 bases not matched to a gene; V was cut back by 0 bases and J by 6 bases. Looked up from germline, CDR1 is MNHEY and CDR2 is SMNVEV (reference sequence). CDR3 protein: CASSLSTGAYEKLFF. The CDR3 region has the DNA TGTGCCAGCAGTTTATCGACAGGGGCCTATGAAAAACTGTTTTTT.

This chain joins TRBV5-1 and TRBJ2-3, with D tentatively TRBD1 or TRBD2 (5 bases each). The germline V gene encodes CDR1 SGHRS and CDR2 YFSETQ. Between the trimmed V and J ends, which lost 5 bases and 3 bases, there was a span of 13 bases. The CDR3 length is 14 residues. The CDR3 DNA is TGCGCCAGCAGTTCGGGACGGCTTACAGATACGCAGTATTTT. This gives the protein CASSSGRLTDTQYF.

The J gene is TRBJ1-1, the V gene TRBV30, with D possibly TRBD1 on 6 matching bases. From germline, CDR1 is GTSNPN and CDR2 SVGIG (reference sequence). The CDR3 runs to 14 residues. V was shortened by 2 bases and J by 2 bases, with 12 bases between the two germline ends. The CDR3 here is CAWSTYRVNTEAFF. The CDR3 region has the DNA TGTGCCTGGAGTACTTACAGGGTTAACACTGAAGCTTTCTTT.

The rearrangement links TRBV5-1 to TRBJ2-5; no reliable D call. With 4 bases removed from V and 1 base from J, the gap between germline ends came to 11 bases. From germline, CDR1 is SGHRS and CDR2 YFSETQ. This CDR3 contains 14 residues. Here the CDR3 DNA reads TGCGCCAGCAGCCCCCTAGACACCCAAGAGACCCAGTACTTC. Its translation: CASSPLDTQETQYF.

V is TRBV18 and J is TRBJ2-3; D may be TRBD2 (5 bases). The CDR3 runs to 15 residues. The V gene lost 5 bases and the J gene lost 1 base, with 13 bases spanning the gap. From germline, CDR1 is KGHSH and CDR2 LQKENI. The CDR3 DNA reads as TGTGCCAGCTCAACCGGCGCGAGGGGCACAGATACGCAGTATTTT. Its protein is CASSTGARGTDTQYF.

V usage is TRBV10-1 and J usage is TRBJ2-3; 7 positions match TRBD1. CDR3 length equals 15 residues. CDR1 and CDR2 (germline): WNHNN, SYGVQD (reference sequence). V lost 2 bases to trimming and J lost 4 bases; unmatched junction nucleotides: 6. This CDR3 reads CASSEPGQHPDTQYF. In DNA form, the CDR3 reads TGCGCCAGCAGTGAGCCGGGACAGCACCCAGATACGCAGTATTTT.

This clone occurred a few times. V and J are TRBV20-1 and TRBJ2-3; D ambiguous. The CDR3 spans 11 residues. Germline V gene lookup returns CDR1 DFQATT and CDR2 SNEGSKA (reference sequence). Trimming removed 5 bases at V and 6 bases at J, with 9 bases between. In DNA form, the CDR3 reads TGCAGTGCTCCTACTCTTGATACGCAGTATTTT. Translation gives CSAPTLDTQYF.

V is TRBV7-2 and J is TRBJ2-7; no reliable D call. The CDR3 runs 15 residues. Trimming removed 6 bases at V and 0 bases at J, with 15 bases between. In germline, CDR1 is SGHTA, CDR2 FQGNSA. CDR3 coding DNA: TGTGCCAGCAGTCTATTAGGCTGGAGCTCCTACGAGCAGTACTTC. Its translation: CASSLLGWSSYEQYF.

The rearrangement links TRBV25-1 to TRBJ2-7; 7 positions agree with TRBD1. The V and J ends lost 2 bases and 3 bases, in that order; junction bases with no gene match: 7. The CDR3 runs 15 residues. In germline, CDR1 is MGHDK, CDR2 SYGVNS. The CDR3 region has the DNA TGTGCCAGCAGTGAACCGGTAGGGGGCATCTACGAGCAGTACTTC. Amino acids: CASSEPVGGIYEQYF.

This chain connects TRBV30 to TRBJ1-5; 7 nucleotides match TRBD1. V gave up 0 bases and J gave up 6 bases; unmatched junction bases: 2. The CDR3 loop spans 13 amino acids. CDR1 and CDR2 from the germline V gene are GTSNPN and SVGIG (reference sequence). CDR3 coding DNA: TGTGCCTGGAGTGTGGCAGGGGGTCAGCCCCAGCATTTT. Amino acids: CAWSVAGGQPQHF.

This chain connects TRBV5-1 to TRBJ2-7, with 7 bases matching TRBD2. The CDR3 length is 14 residues. CDR1 is SGHRS and CDR2 is YFSETQ in the germline V gene. The V and J ends lost 8 bases and 2 bases, in that order; junction bases with no gene match: 10. CDR3 sequence reads: CASTLGGGTYEQYF. In DNA form, the CDR3 reads TGCGCCAGTACCCTCGGCGGGGGAACCTACGAGCAGTACTTC. The full variable domain, rest sourced from reference TRBV5-1 and TRBJ2-7, is KAGVTQTPRYLIKTRGQQVTLSCSPISGHRSVSWYQQTPGQGLQFLFEYFSETQRNKGNFPGRFSGRQFSNSRSEMNVSTLELGDSALYLCASTLGGGTYEQYFGPGTRLTVT.

The V gene is TRBV5-6, the J gene TRBJ2-5, with 8 bases fitting TRBD1. Germline V gene sequence: CDR1 SGHDT, CDR2 YYEEEE. The CDR3 loop spans 11 amino acids. Germline trimming cut 0 bases from V and 13 bases from J; bases unmatched to any gene: 2. The CDR3: CASSLGDRLYF. The CDR3 bases are TGTGCCAGCAGCTTGGGGGACAGGTTGTACTTC. Full variable domain (remainder filled in from reference TRBV5-6 and TRBJ2-5): DAGVTQSPTHLIKTRGQQVTLRCSPKSGHDTVSWYQQALGQGPQFIFQYYEEEERQRGNFPDRFSGHQFPNYSSELNVNALLLGDSALYLCASSLGDRLYFGPGTRLLVL.

This chain links TRBV5-6 with TRBJ1-5, with a tentative D call TRBD1 (5 bases). Trimming took off 6 bases at V and 0 bases at J, with 13 bases between the two ends. CDR1 and CDR2 from the germline V gene are SGHDT and YYEEEE. CDR3 size: 15 residues. CDR3 sequence reads: CASTRGGFSNQPQHF. The DNA of the CDR3 is TGTGCCAGCACCCGGGGGGGTTTTAGCAATCAGCCCCAGCATTTT.

J is TRBJ1-6 and V is TRBV7-8; no clear D. CDR1 and CDR2 from the germline V gene are SGHVS and FQNEAQ. The CDR3 covers 15 residues. V lost 2 bases and J lost 8, with 13 bases in between. The CDR3 bases are TGTGCCAGCAGCTTAACGGCGGTAAAGGATTCACCCCTCCACTTT. Translated, it gives CASSLTAVKDSPLHF. The full variable domain, in which reference TRBV7-8 and TRBJ1-6 provide the parts outside the CDR3, is GAGVSQSPRYKVAKRGQDVALRCDPISGHVSLFWYQQALGQGPEFLTYFQNEAQLDKSGLPSDRFFAERPEGSVSTLKIQRTQQEDSAVYLCASSLTAVKDSPLHFGNGTRLTVT.

The rearrangement uses TRBV28 and TRBJ2-7; maybe TRBD2 (5 bases). V was clipped by 5 bases and J by 3 bases, with 14 bases between them. The germline gives CDR1 MDHEN, CDR2 SYDVKM. There are 14 residues in the CDR3. DNA for the CDR3: TGTGCCAGCAGTACTCCGGACTTAGGCTACGAGCAGTACTTC. This gives the protein CASSTPDLGYEQYF.

The chain employs TRBV28 and TRBJ1-5; D gene unclear. The CDR3 totals 11 residues. Trimming took 4 bases from V and 7 from J, leaving 5 bases between them. In germline, CDR1 is MDHEN, CDR2 SYDVKM. The CDR3 nucleotides read TGTGCCAGCAGTTATAGGCAGCCCCAGCATTTT. As protein: CASSYRQPQHF. The variable domain in full, with the rest retrieved from reference TRBV28 and TRBJ1-5, is DVKVTQSSRYLVKRTGEKVFLECVQDMDHENMFWYRQDPGLGLRLIYFSYDVKMKEKGDIPEGYSVSREKKERFSLILESASTNQTSMYLCASSYRQPQHFGDGTRLSIL.

V usage is TRBV5-1 and J usage is TRBJ2-7, with D possibly TRBD2 on 6 matching bases. The CDR3 has 16 amino acids. Germline values: CDR1 SGHRS, CDR2 YFSETQ. V was pared by 4 bases and J by 7 bases, with 24 bases between. CDR3 coding DNA: TGCGCCAGCAGCCCGGATCCCGGGACTCTGGGGGGAGAGCAGTACTTC. Translating gives CASSPDPGTLGGEQYF. The whole variable domain, filled in from reference TRBV5-1 and TRBJ2-7, reads KAGVTQTPRYLIKTRGQQVTLSCSPISGHRSVSWYQQTPGQGLQFLFEYFSETQRNKGNFPGRFSGRQFSNSRSEMNVSTLELGDSALYLCASSPDPGTLGGEQYFGPGTRLTVT.